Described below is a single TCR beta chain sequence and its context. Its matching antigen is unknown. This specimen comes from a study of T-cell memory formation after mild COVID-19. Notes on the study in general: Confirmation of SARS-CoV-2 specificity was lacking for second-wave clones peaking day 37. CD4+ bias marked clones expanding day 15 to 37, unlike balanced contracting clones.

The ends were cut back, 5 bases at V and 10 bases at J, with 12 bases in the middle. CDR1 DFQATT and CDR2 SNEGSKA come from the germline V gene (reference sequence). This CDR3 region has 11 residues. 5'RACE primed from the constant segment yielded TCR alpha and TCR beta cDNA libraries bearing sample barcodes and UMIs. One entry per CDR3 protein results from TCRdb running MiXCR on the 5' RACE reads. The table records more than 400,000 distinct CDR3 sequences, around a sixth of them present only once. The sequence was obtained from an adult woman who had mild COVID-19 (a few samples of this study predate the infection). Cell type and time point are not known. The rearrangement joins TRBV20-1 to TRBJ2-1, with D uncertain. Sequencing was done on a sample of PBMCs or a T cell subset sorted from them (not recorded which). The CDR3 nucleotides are TGCAGTGCTCACCGACAATTGGAGCAGTTCTTC. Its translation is CSAHRQLEQFF.